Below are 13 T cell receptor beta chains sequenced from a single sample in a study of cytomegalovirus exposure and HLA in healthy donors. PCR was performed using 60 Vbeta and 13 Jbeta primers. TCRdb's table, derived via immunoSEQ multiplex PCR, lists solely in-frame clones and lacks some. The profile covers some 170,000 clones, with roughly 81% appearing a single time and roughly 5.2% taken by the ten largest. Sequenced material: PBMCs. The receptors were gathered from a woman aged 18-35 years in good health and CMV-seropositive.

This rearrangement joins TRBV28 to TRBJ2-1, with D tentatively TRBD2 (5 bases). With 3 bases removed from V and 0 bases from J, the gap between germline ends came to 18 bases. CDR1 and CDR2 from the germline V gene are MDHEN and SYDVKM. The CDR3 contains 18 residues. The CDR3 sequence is CASSFGVGWGSSYNEQFF. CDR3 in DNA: TGTGCCAGCAGTTTCGGGGTCGGGTGGGGAAGCTCCTACAATGAGCAGTTCTTC.

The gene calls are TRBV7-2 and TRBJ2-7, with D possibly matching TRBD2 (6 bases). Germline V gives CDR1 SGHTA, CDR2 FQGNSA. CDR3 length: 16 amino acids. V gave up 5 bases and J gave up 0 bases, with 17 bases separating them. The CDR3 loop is CASSPGGGLSSYEQYF. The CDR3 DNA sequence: TGTGCCAGCAGCCCCGGGGGTGGCCTGAGCTCCTACGAGCAGTACTTC.

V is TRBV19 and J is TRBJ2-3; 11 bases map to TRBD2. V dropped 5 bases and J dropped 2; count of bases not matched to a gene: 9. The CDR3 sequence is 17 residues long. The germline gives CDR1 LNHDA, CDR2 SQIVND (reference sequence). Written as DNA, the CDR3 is TGTGCCAGTAGTGGCCTAGCGGGGGGAGGGGTCACAGATACGCAGTATTTT. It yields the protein CASSGLAGGGVTDTQYF.

The CDR3 here is CASSPSPGGPGYEQFF. CDR3 coding DNA: TGTGCCAGCAGTCCTTCCCCGGGGGGGCCTGGCTATGAGCAGTTCTTC. This chain joins TRBV27 and TRBJ2-1, with 8 bases identical to TRBD2. CDR1 is MNHEY, CDR2 SMNVEV, per germline (reference sequence). With V trimmed by 5 bases and J by 8 bases, 14 bases remained unmatched. The CDR3 spans 16 residues.

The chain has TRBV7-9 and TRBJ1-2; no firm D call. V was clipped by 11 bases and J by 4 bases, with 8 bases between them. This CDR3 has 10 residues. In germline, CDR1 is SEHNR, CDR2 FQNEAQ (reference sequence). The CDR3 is CAVHTYGYTF. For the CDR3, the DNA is TGTGCCGTTCACACCTATGGCTACACCTTC.

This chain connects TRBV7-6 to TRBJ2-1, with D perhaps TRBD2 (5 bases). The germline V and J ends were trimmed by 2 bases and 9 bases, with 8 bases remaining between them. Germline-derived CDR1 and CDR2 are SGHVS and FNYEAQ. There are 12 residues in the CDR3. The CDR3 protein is CASSLFEGEQFF. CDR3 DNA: TGTGCCAGCAGCTTATTCGAGGGTGAGCAGTTCTTC.

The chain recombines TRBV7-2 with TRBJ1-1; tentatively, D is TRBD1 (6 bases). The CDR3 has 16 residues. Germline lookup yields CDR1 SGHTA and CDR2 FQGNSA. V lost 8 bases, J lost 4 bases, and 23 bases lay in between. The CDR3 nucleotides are TGTGCCAGCCAGACCCCAGTGGACAGCTTGGCCACTGAAGCTTTCTTT. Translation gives CASQTPVDSLATEAFF.

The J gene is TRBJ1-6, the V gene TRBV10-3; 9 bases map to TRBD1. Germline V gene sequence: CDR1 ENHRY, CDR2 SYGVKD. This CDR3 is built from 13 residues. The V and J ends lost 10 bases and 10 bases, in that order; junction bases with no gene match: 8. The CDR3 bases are TGTGCCACCTCTACAGGGGGCGGGTCACCCCTCCACTTT. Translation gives CATSTGGGSPLHF.

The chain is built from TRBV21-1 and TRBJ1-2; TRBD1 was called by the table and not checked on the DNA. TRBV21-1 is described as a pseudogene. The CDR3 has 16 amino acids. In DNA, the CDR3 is TGTGCCAGCAGCATTTCCGTGGACAGCTCTAACTATGGCTACACCTTC. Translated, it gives CASSISVDSSNYGYTF.

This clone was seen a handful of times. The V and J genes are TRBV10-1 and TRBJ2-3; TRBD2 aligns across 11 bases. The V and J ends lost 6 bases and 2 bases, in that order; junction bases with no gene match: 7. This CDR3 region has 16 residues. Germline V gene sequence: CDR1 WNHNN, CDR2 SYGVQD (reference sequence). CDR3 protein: CASRETSGGPTDTQYF. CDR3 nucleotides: TGCGCCAGCAGAGAAACTAGCGGGGGCCCCACAGATACGCAGTATTTT.

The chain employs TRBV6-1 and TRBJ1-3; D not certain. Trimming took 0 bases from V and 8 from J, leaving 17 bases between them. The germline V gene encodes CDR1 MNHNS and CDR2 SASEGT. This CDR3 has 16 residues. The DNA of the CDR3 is TGTGCCAGCAGTGAAGCGCTTCCCACAACGGGGTACACCATATATTTT. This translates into CASSEALPTTGYTIYF.

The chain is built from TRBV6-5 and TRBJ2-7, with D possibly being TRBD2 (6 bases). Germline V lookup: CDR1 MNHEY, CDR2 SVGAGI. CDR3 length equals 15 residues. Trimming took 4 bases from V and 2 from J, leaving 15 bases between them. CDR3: CASSSSGTQAYEQYF. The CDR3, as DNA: TGTGCCAGCAGTTCATCCGGGACTCAGGCCTACGAGCAGTACTTC.

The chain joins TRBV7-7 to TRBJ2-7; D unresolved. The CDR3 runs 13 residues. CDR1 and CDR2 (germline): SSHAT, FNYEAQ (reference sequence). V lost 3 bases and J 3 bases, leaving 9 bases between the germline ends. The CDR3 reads CASSFQTGYEQYF. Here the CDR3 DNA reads TGTGCCAGCAGCTTTCAAACGGGCTACGAGCAGTACTTC.